This T cell receptor beta chain stems from a study of tumor-infiltrating lymphocytes in primary liver carcinoma. The wider study: Participating patients were men and women between 30 and 69 years old.

They got blood RNA out of unsorted whole blood and also pulled out germline DNA. Making TCR beta cDNA involved around 500 ng total RNA and a constant-region primer. Library construction for TCR beta comprised three nested multiplex PCR rounds performed with slightly modified ARM-PCR. Researchers ran the first two PCR rounds for 9 to 10 cycles each with TRBV1-TRBV30 forward primers and a C-beta reverse primer. TCRdb re-called the multiplex PCR reads with MiXCR, one entry per CDR3 protein. The top ten clones hold over 15% of a sample with 310,000 or so distinct CDR3 sequences, around 50% of them seen once. Between the trimmed V and J ends, which lost 6 bases and 11 bases, there was a span of 28 bases. This CDR3 region has 16 residues. Germline CDR1 is MNHEY and CDR2 is SVGEGT.

The receptor was derived from a woman aged 25-40 years with primary liver carcinoma and hepatitis B virus infection. The source material was peripheral blood. The V and J genes are TRBV6-2 or TRBV6-3 and TRBJ2-5, with D possibly being TRBD1 (6 bases). This CDR3 is CASRPLTVVNQGSQYF. The CDR3 nucleotides are TGTGCCAGCAGGCCCCTCACGGTAGTCAACCAGGGGTCGCAGTACTTC.